Sequencing of this TCR beta chain was carried out in a study of shared clonotypes between healthy human individuals. Across the whole study: A donor's plate count was three for CD4 naive and three for CD4 memory; CD8 naive had two and CD8 memory one.

This CDR3 contains 14 residues. Trimming left V 1 base short and J 8 bases short, with 14 bases between. Germline lookup yields CDR1 SEHNR and CDR2 FQNEAQ (reference sequence). The data were produced by immunoSEQ multiplex PCR, yet TCRdb's version contains in-frame clones alone and is incomplete. The repertoire holds about 1 million clones, with 60% to 80% as singletons. General study points: Depth of sequencing was expected to influence donor clonotype sharing. At large depth, rarefaction still showed sorted-subset sequencing to be incomplete.

This clone was picked up a small number of times. Its antigen is unknown. The V and J genes are TRBV7-9 and TRBJ1-2; no clear D. Sequenced sample: memory CD4+ T cells sorted from blood. Subset specified: CD45RA-negative fraction. This clonotype originated in a man between 18 and 35 years old in good health. CDR3 in amino acids: CASSLGMTDLGYTF. The CDR3 nucleotides read TGTGCCAGCAGCTTAGGAATGACTGATCTGGGCTACACCTTC.